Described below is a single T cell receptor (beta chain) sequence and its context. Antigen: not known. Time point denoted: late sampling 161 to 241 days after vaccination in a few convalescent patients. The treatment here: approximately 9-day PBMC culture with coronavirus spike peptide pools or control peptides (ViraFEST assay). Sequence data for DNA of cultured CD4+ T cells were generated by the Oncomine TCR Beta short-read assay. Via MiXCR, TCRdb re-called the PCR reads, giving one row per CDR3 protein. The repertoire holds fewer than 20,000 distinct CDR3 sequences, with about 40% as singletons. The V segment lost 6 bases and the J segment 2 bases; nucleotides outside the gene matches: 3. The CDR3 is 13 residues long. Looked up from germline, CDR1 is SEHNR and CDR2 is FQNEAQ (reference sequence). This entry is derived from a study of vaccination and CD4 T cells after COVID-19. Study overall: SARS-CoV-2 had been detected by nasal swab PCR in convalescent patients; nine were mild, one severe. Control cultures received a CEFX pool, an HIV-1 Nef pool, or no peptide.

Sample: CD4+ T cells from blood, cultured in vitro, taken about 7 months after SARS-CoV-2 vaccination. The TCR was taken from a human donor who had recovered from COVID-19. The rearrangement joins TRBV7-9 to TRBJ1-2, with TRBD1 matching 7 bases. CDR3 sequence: CASSPGQNYGYTF. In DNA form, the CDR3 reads TGTGCCAGCAGTCCGGGACAGAACTATGGCTACACCTTC.